Shown below are 27 T cell receptor beta chains from a single sample sequenced in a study of blood T cell repertoires in COVID-19. Produced via immunoSEQ multiplex PCR; TCRdb's table is partial and in-frame only. The top ten clones hold 15% to 20% of a sample with approximately 300,000 clones, more than 85% of them seen once. The sequenced material came from PBMCs or T cells enriched from blood (not recorded which). Receptor source: a woman aged 25 to 39 who had recovered from COVID-19.

This sequence joins TRBV5-4 and TRBJ2-1; the match to TRBD1 covers 9 bases. The trim removed 2 bases at V and 1 base at J, leaving 4 bases unmatched. CDR3 length: 16 residues. Per germline, CDR1 SGHNT and CDR2 YYREEE (reference sequence). In DNA form, the CDR3 reads TGTGCCAGCAGCTTAGCCGACAGGGGGTCCTACAATGAGCAGTTCTTC. Amino acids: CASSLADRGSYNEQFF.

This chain connects TRBV5-4 to TRBJ1-1, with 7 bases lining up with TRBD1. The germline V gene encodes CDR1 SGHNT and CDR2 YYREEE (reference sequence). The CDR3 loop spans 14 amino acids. The junction had 7 bases not matched to a gene; V was cut back by 3 bases and J by 5 bases. The CDR3 spells CASSSDRARTEAFF. The CDR3 bases are TGTGCCAGCAGCTCCGACAGGGCAAGGACTGAAGCTTTCTTT. Using reference TRBV5-4 and TRBJ1-1 for the parts outside the CDR3, the full variable domain is ETGVTQSPTHLIKTRGQQVTLRCSSQSGHNTVSWYQQALGQGPQFIFQYYREEENGRGNFPPRFSGLQFPNYSSELNVNALELDDSALYLCASSSDRARTEAFFGQGTRLTVV.

V usage is TRBV3-1 (or the pseudogene TRBV3-2) and J usage is TRBJ2-7; no firm D call. Germline CDR1 and CDR2: LGHDT and YNNKEL (reference sequence). CDR3 length equals 16 residues. Trimming stripped 0 bases from V and 6 bases from J, with 18 bases between. CDR3 sequence (DNA): TGTGCCAGCAGCCAAGAATTCTACCTTGTGGTCGGCGAGCAGTACTTC. Encoded protein: CASSQEFYLVVGEQYF.

The J gene is TRBJ2-7, the V gene TRBV13, with 7 bases identical to TRBD1. Germline CDR1 reads PRHDT; CDR2 reads FYEKMQ (reference sequence). Trimming cost V 4 bases and J 2 bases; bases outside gene matches: 8. The CDR3 has 15 residues. CDR3 in amino acids: CASSSFRTGAYEQYF. CDR3 coding DNA: TGTGCCAGCAGCTCCTTTCGAACAGGGGCCTACGAGCAGTACTTC.

The chain carries TRBV24-1 and TRBJ2-2; weak D call: TRBD2 (5 bases). V dropped 2 bases and J dropped 0 bases, with 9 bases sitting between them. The germline V gene has CDR1 KGHDR and CDR2 SFDVKD. This CDR3 has 16 residues. This chain's CDR3 is CATSDSSGTNTGELFF. In DNA, the CDR3 is TGTGCCACCAGTGATTCGAGCGGTACGAACACCGGGGAGCTGTTTTTT.

This clone was recorded only once. This chain connects TRBV28 to TRBJ2-7; D is ambiguous. Germline CDR1 and CDR2: MDHEN and SYDVKM. The CDR3 spans 11 residues. The ends were cut back, 6 bases at V and 4 bases at J, with 7 bases in the middle. The CDR3 bases are TGTGCCAGCAGCCGAGGTTACGAGCAGTACTTC. Its translation is CASSRGYEQYF.

The chain couples TRBV4-3 to TRBJ2-3, with TRBD1 as a possible D gene (5 bases). CDR1 and CDR2 from the germline V gene are LGHNA and YSLEER. The CDR3 covers 13 residues. The ends were cut back, 2 bases at V and 11 bases at J, with 14 bases in the middle. The CDR3 nucleotides are TGCGCCAGCAGCCAATACCAGGGCAGAGGGCAGTATTTT. Its protein is CASSQYQGRGQYF.

The V and J genes are TRBV9 and TRBJ2-1; no clear D gene. V lost 4 bases and J 9 bases, leaving 14 bases between the germline ends. The CDR3 has 13 amino acids. Germline V lookup: CDR1 SGDLS, CDR2 YYNGEE. DNA for the CDR3: TGTGCCAGCAGCAACCTACTTTTTGCTGAGCAGTTCTTC. Translation: CASSNLLFAEQFF.

This chain uses TRBV5-4 with TRBJ2-5; possible D gene TRBD2, 5 bases. Germline V gene data show CDR1 as SGHNT and CDR2 as YYREEE (reference sequence). V lost 4 bases and J lost 2, with 15 bases in between. This CDR3 is 15 amino acids long. The CDR3 protein is CASSTRTGTQETQYF. The CDR3 DNA reads as TGTGCCAGCAGCACTAGGACCGGCACTCAAGAGACCCAGTACTTC.

J is TRBJ1-4 and V is TRBV6-5; possibly TRBD1 for D (5 bases). Deletions cut 0 bases from V and 8 bases from J, with 10 bases between. There are 14 residues in the CDR3. Germline CDR1 and CDR2: MNHEY and SVGAGI. CDR3 nucleotide sequence: TGTGCCAGCAGTTACTCGTACAAGGGGGAAAAACTGTTTTTT. Protein: CASSYSYKGEKLFF.

This rearrangement joins TRBV2 to TRBJ2-7; D gene ambiguous. V shed 3 bases and J shed 11 bases, with 8 bases lying between them. Germline CDR1 SNHLY, CDR2 FYNNEI. The CDR3 runs to 10 residues. The CDR3 DNA sequence: TGTGCCAGCAGTGAGCGGAAGGAGTACTTC. This encodes CASSERKEYF. Together with reference TRBV2 and TRBJ2-7, the CDR3 gives the full variable domain: EPEVTQTPSHQVTQMGQEVILRCVPISNHLYFYWYRQILGQKVEFLVSFYNNEISEKSEIFDDQFSVERPDGSNFTLKIRSTKLEDSAMYFCASSERKEYFGPGTRLTVT.

This clone has a single count. The CDR3 DNA is TGTGCCAGCAGTTTAGGCGGGAGAAGGTACAATGAGCAGTTCTTC. It is translated as CASSLGGRRYNEQFF. This chain links TRBV27 with TRBJ2-1; the match to TRBD2 covers 7 bases. CDR1 and CDR2 from the germline V gene are MNHEY and SMNVEV (reference sequence). The V gene end was trimmed by 2 bases and the J gene end by 4 bases; junction bases not matched to a gene: 5. The CDR3 is 15 residues long.

The rearrangement links TRBV20-1 to TRBJ2-2; D is possibly TRBD2 (6 bases). V was trimmed by 3 bases and J by 5 bases, leaving 13 bases between them. Germline V CDR1 and CDR2: DFQATT, SNEGSKA (reference sequence). The CDR3 length is 14 residues. CDR3 region: CSASWDSKTGELFF. CDR3 nucleotides: TGCAGTGCTAGTTGGGACTCTAAAACCGGGGAGCTGTTTTTT.

The chain uses TRBV5-4 and TRBJ1-2; D unresolved. Germline lookup yields CDR1 SGHNT and CDR2 YYREEE (reference sequence). The ends were cut back, 4 bases at V and 8 bases at J, with 15 bases in the middle. The CDR3 loop spans 13 amino acids. The CDR3 is CASSKDRGMGYTF. The DNA of the CDR3 is TGTGCCAGCAGCAAGGACCGGGGAATGGGCTACACCTTC.

This clone is a singleton in its sample. The chain couples TRBV19 to TRBJ1-2, with 7 bases aligning to TRBD1. Germline V gene sequence: CDR1 LNHDA, CDR2 SQIVND (reference sequence). The V segment lost 4 bases and the J segment 0 bases; nucleotides outside the gene matches: 5. This CDR3 is built from 15 residues. The CDR3 DNA sequence: TGTGCCAGTAGTACGACAGGGACCTCTAACTATGGCTACACCTTC. Protein: CASSTTGTSNYGYTF.

A note on this clone: Other DNA sequences from this sample encode an identical CDR3 as well. The genes are TRBV7-3 and TRBJ2-1, with D unclear. Germline V gene sequence: CDR1 SGHTA, CDR2 FQGTGA. Trimming shortened V by 5 bases and J by 0 bases, and 8 bases separated the two germline ends. The CDR3 is 14 amino acids. For the CDR3, the DNA is TGTGCCAGCAGCCTAGGTGGCTCCTACAATGAGCAGTTCTTC. This translates into CASSLGGSYNEQFF.

The chain recombines TRBV29-1 with TRBJ2-2, with 14 bases identical to TRBD2. The V segment lost 4 bases and the J segment 5 bases; nucleotides outside the gene matches: 6. Germline CDR1 SQVTM, CDR2 ANQGSEA. The CDR3 runs to 16 residues. The CDR3 DNA follows: TGCAGCGTTGCCCGACTAGCGGGAGGGATAACCGGGGAGCTGTTTTTT. The encoded protein is CSVARLAGGITGELFF.

This clone occurred once. The genes are TRBV7-2 and TRBJ2-7, with a weak D call TRBD2 (7 bases). The CDR3 contains 14 residues. The V and J ends lost 8 bases and 2 bases respectively, with 16 bases between them. The germline V gene encodes CDR1 SGHTA and CDR2 FQGNSA. The CDR3 protein is CASESGGGTYEQYF. Here the CDR3 DNA reads TGTGCCAGCGAGAGTGGCGGGGGCACCTACGAGCAGTACTTC.

This chain uses TRBV15 with TRBJ2-7; 10 bases are a match to TRBD2. The germline CDR1 and CDR2 sequences are LNHNV and YYDKDF (reference sequence). Germline trimming cut 0 bases from V and 1 base from J; bases unmatched to any gene: 12. The CDR3 is made up of 19 amino acids. The CDR3 sequence: CATSRDRRTSGSKSYEQYF. The CDR3 DNA reads TGTGCCACCAGCAGAGACAGGAGGACTAGCGGCTCAAAGTCCTACGAGCAGTACTTC.

This clone has just a few counts. The chain couples TRBV5-6 to TRBJ1-5; D is unclear. The V end lost 0 bases, the J end lost 4 bases, and 5 bases lay between the germline ends. Germline CDR1 is SGHDT and CDR2 is YYEEEE. The CDR3 loop spans 13 amino acids. The CDR3 loop reads CASSLGRNQPQHF. In DNA, the CDR3 is TGTGCCAGCAGCTTGGGGAGAAATCAGCCCCAGCATTTT.

The CDR3 nucleotides read TGTGCCAGCAGCCAACAGCTCGGGACAGGAGGGAAAGAGACCCAGTACTTC. Its protein product is CASSQQLGTGGKETQYF. V is TRBV7-2 and J is TRBJ2-5, with 8 bases that match TRBD1. The CDR3 spans 17 residues. J was trimmed by 3 bases and V by 5 bases; bases with no gene match: 14. Germline V CDR1 and CDR2: SGHTA, FQGNSA.

The chain uses TRBV6-5 and TRBJ2-4; 12 bases map to TRBD2. The CDR3 length is 13 residues. Germline-derived CDR1 and CDR2 are MNHEY and SVGAGI. J gave up 8 bases and V 6 bases, and 2 bases lay outside the gene matches. The CDR3 loop reads CASRLAGGDIQYF. The CDR3 DNA reads TGTGCCAGCAGGCTAGCGGGGGGGGACATTCAGTACTTC.

The chain employs TRBV4-3 and TRBJ1-3; 9 bases map to TRBD1. Germline assignment: CDR1 LGHNA and CDR2 YSLEER. The CDR3 runs 15 residues. J was trimmed by 2 bases and V by 3 bases; bases with no gene match: 2. The CDR3, as DNA: TGCGCCAGCAGCCAGGGACAGGGAGCTGGAAACACCATATATTTT. It codes for CASSQGQGAGNTIYF.

The DNA for the CDR3 is TGTGCCAGCAGTTCGGGGGGAATGAATCAGCCCCAGCATTTT. This gives the protein CASSSGGMNQPQHF. This chain uses TRBV28 with TRBJ1-5; TRBD1 is a possible D gene (5 bases). The CDR3 sequence is 14 residues long. Germline V lookup: CDR1 MDHEN, CDR2 SYDVKM. Between the trimmed V and J ends, which lost 4 bases and 4 bases, there was a span of 11 bases.

This chain joins TRBV4-3 and TRBJ1-5, with D perhaps matching TRBD1 (6 bases). Germline V gene sequence: CDR1 LGHNA, CDR2 YSLEER. The germline V and J ends were trimmed by 5 bases and 7 bases, with 18 bases remaining between them. The CDR3 length is 15 residues. CDR3 in DNA: TGCGCCAGCAGCAAAGGAATAGGCAGGGGACAGCCCCAGCATTTT. Translation: CASSKGIGRGQPQHF.

This chain uses TRBV28 with TRBJ1-6; D is unresolved. The ends were cut back, 4 bases at V and 9 bases at J, with 25 bases in the middle. The CDR3 is 18 residues long. Germline loops: CDR1 MDHEN, CDR2 SYDVKM. The CDR3 is CASSSPLGGRNFVSPLHF. In DNA form, the CDR3 reads TGTGCCAGCAGTTCCCCCCTTGGCGGGAGGAATTTTGTTTCACCCCTCCACTTT.

This chain's CDR3 is CASSLVGGENTEAFF. The CDR3 region has the DNA TGCGCCAGCAGCTTAGTTGGGGGGGAGAACACTGAAGCTTTCTTT. The chain links TRBV5-1 to TRBJ1-1; perhaps TRBD1 as D (5 bases). Deletions cut 2 bases from V and 1 base from J, with 12 bases between. The CDR3 has 15 residues. The V gene's germline CDR1 is SGHRS and CDR2 YFSETQ.